This T cell receptor (beta chain) was obtained from a study of T cells after yellow fever vaccination. This clonotype was observed a handful of times. As TCR cDNA was made by 5'RACE template switching, a universal primer site and UMIs were added. TCRdb redid the calling of the 5' RACE reads with MiXCR, one entry per CDR3 protein. This table holds around 590,000 distinct CDR3 sequences, about 12% found once. The J segment lost 6 bases and the V segment lost 4 bases, leaving 12 bases of the junction unmatched. CDR1 LGHNA and CDR2 YSLEER come from the germline V gene. The CDR3 is 16 residues long. Material: PBMCs, obtained on the day of the yellow fever booster vaccination. The J gene is TRBJ2-4, the V gene TRBV4-3, with TRBD2 matching over 7 bases. The TCR sequence derives from a man aged 30 to 45 who received the YFV17D yellow fever vaccine. In DNA form, the CDR3 reads TGCGCCAGCAGCCGCAGTAGAACGGGAGGTATAAACATTCAGTACTTC. This encodes CASSRSRTGGINIQYF.